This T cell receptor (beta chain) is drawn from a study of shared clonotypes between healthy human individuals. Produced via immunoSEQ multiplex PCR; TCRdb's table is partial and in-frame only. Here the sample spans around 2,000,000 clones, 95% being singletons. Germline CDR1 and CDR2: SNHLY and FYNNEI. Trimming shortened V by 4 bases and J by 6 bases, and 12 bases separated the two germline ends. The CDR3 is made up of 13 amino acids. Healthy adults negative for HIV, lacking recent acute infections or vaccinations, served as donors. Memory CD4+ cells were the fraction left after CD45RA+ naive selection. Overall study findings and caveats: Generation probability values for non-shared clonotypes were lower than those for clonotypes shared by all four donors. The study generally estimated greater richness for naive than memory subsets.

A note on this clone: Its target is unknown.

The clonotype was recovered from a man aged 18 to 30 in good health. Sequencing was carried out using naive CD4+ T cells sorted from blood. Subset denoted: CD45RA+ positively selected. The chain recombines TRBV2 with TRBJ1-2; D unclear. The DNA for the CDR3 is TGTGCCAGCAGTGTGAGCAGAGCACATGGCTACACCTTC. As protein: CASSVSRAHGYTF.